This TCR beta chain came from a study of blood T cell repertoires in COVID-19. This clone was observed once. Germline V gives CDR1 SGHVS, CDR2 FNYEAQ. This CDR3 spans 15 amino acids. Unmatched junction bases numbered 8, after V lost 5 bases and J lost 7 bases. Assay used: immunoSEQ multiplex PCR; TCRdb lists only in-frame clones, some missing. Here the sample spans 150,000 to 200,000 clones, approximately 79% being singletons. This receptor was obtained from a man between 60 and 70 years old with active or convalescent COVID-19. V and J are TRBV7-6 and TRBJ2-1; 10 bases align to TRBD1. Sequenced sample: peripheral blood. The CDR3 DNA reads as TGTGCCAGCAGCGGGGACAGGGGAGGTGGGAATGAGCAGTTCTTC. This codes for CASSGDRGGGNEQFF.